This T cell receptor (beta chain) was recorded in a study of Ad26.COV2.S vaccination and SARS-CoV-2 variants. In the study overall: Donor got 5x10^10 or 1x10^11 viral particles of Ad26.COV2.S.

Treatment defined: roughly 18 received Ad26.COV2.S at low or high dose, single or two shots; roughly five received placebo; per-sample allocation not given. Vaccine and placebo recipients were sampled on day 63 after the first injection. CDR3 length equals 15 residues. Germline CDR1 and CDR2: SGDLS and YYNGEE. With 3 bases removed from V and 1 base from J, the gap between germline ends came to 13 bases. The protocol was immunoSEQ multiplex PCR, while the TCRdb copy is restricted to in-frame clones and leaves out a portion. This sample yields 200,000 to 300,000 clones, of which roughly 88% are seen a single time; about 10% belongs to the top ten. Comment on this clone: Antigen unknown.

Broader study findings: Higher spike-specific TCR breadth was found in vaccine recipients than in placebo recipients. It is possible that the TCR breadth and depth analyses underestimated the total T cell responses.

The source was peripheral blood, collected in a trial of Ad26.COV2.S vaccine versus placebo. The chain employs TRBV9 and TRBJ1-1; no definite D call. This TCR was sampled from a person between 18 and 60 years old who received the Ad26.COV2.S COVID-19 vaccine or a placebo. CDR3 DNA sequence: TGTGCCAGCAGCGGGGGATTGTCAGGGAACACTGAAGCTTTCTTT. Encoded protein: CASSGGLSGNTEAFF.